This paragraph covers one T cell receptor beta chain sequence. The antigen remains unidentified. The CDR3 covers 13 residues. Germline V gene data show CDR1 as SGHDN and CDR2 as FVKESK. The V end was cut by 0 bases, the J end by 9 bases, with 11 bases between. Sequencing was performed with immunoSEQ multiplex PCR; in TCRdb, only in-frame clones are kept and a portion is missing. There are around 190,000 clones in the sample; 86% occur only once, and about 1.6% lies in the top ten. This entry is derived from a study of cytomegalovirus exposure and HLA in healthy donors. Study conclusions and caveats: The authors listed roughly 150 TCR beta chains as cytomegalovirus-associated. Subsequent analysis revealed that first-cohort TCR clusters tended to co-occur in the 120 or so validation repertoires.

The chain carries TRBV14 and TRBJ1-1, with D unresolved. Source material: PBMCs. This TCR derives from a woman between 18 and 29 years old in good health and CMV-seronegative. The CDR3 nucleotides are TGTGCCAGCAGCCAAGAACGGGAGGCGAAAGCTTTCTTT. Protein product: CASSQEREAKAFF.